A single sample is the source of the 29 T cell receptor beta chains below, sequenced in a study of blood T cell repertoires in COVID-19 (dated by TCRdb to the early 2020s). Library preparation used the immunoSEQ multiplex PCR assay. The clones in this table, taken by TCRdb from immuneACCESS, are in-frame only. Not every clone is retained; where verified, under half of the shortfall comes from an unresolved V gene, and the cause of the rest is unknown. Present in this sample are fewer than 250,000 clones, 83% of which were seen just once. In total, the top ten clones hold roughly 7.4% of the sample. The sequencing sample was made of peripheral blood. The receptors come from a woman aged 45-59 years with acute or convalescent COVID-19.

The chain employs TRBV14 and TRBJ2-5; 9 bases agree with TRBD2. The CDR3 runs 14 residues. J gave up 5 bases and V 7 bases, and 8 bases lay outside the gene matches. Germline CDR1 is SGHDN and CDR2 is FVKESK. This chain's CDR3 is CASTGSGGKETQYF. CDR3 DNA: TGTGCCAGCACCGGTAGCGGGGGTAAGGAGACCCAGTACTTC.

The CDR3 protein is CAWAGLAGAGQYEQYF. Written as DNA, the CDR3 is TGTGCCTGGGCTGGACTAGCTGGAGCGGGTCAATACGAGCAGTACTTC. The chain is built from TRBV30 and TRBJ2-7; 8 bases are shared with TRBD2. Trimming took 5 bases from V and 4 from J; bases not matched to a gene: 16. From germline, CDR1 is GTSNPN and CDR2 SVGIG (reference sequence). The length of the CDR3 is 16 residues.

This chain uses TRBV7-8 with TRBJ1-2; the match to TRBD1 covers 9 bases. V was pared by 4 bases and J by 2 bases, with 5 bases of the junction left unmatched. The CDR3 spans 15 residues. CDR1 is SGHVS, CDR2 FQNEAQ, per germline. CDR3 protein: CASSYTGQGNYGYTF. The CDR3 DNA follows: TGTGCCAGCAGCTATACGGGACAGGGAAACTATGGCTACACCTTC.

The J gene is TRBJ2-1, the V gene TRBV19; D is uncertain. Germline-derived CDR1 and CDR2 are LNHDA and SQIVND (reference sequence). V lost 7 bases to trimming and J lost 9 bases, with 19 bases between them. The CDR3 contains 14 residues. The CDR3 region is CASTRSQVVGEQFF. CDR3 DNA: TGTGCCAGTACGCGATCCCAGGTAGTTGGTGAGCAGTTCTTC.

The J gene is TRBJ1-4, the V gene TRBV25-1; 7 bases align to TRBD1. The germline V gene encodes CDR1 MGHDK and CDR2 SYGVNS. This CDR3 has 17 amino acids. The ends lost 6 bases at V and 0 bases at J; junction bases unmatched: 10. The CDR3: CASRAGTALATNEKLFF. The CDR3 DNA reads as TGTGCCAGCAGGGCCGGGACAGCTCTTGCAACTAATGAAAAACTGTTTTTT.

The chain carries TRBV28 and TRBJ2-7; 7 nucleotides line up with TRBD1. This CDR3 is built from 14 residues. The J segment lost 7 bases and the V segment lost 3 bases, leaving 9 bases of the junction unmatched. The V gene's germline CDR1 is MDHEN and CDR2 SYDVKM. CDR3 nucleotides: TGTGCCAGCAGTTTTGGACAGGACCTTTGGGAGCAGTACTTC. It codes for CASSFGQDLWEQYF.

The chain joins TRBV4-1 to TRBJ2-1; 7 bases line up with TRBD2. Per germline, CDR1 MGHRA and CDR2 YSYEKL. Trimming cost V 2 bases and J 2 bases; bases outside gene matches: 6. CDR3 length: 16 residues. The CDR3 DNA follows: TGCGCCAGCAGCCAAATAGCGGGTCTTGCCTACAATGAGCAGTTCTTC. Translation gives CASSQIAGLAYNEQFF.

The chain joins TRBV28 to TRBJ2-4, with a weak D call TRBD1 (6 bases). Trimming pared 6 bases from V and 0 bases from J, leaving 12 bases between. The CDR3 runs 15 residues. Per germline, CDR1 MDHEN and CDR2 SYDVKM. The CDR3 DNA follows: TGTGCCAGCAGAGAGACAGGACCAGCCAAAAACATTCAGTACTTC. This translates into CASRETGPAKNIQYF.

As DNA, the CDR3 is TGTGCCAGCAGCCGTAGGGGGCAGGGGGCCTACGAGCAGTACTTC. Encoded protein: CASSRRGQGAYEQYF. This chain connects TRBV7-8 to TRBJ2-7; 7 bases are shared with TRBD1. Unmatched junction bases numbered 9, after V lost 5 bases and J lost 2 bases. In germline, CDR1 is SGHVS, CDR2 FQNEAQ. The CDR3 spans 15 residues.

CDR3 in amino acids: CAITAGTGSTQYF. CDR3 DNA sequence: TGTGCCATCACTGCCGGGACAGGCTCGACCCAGTACTTC. The rearrangement links TRBV10-3 to TRBJ2-5; 8 nucleotides align to TRBD1. Germline V gene data show CDR1 as ENHRY and CDR2 as SYGVKD. V was clipped by 7 bases and J by 7 bases; unmatched bases: 8. The CDR3 loop spans 13 amino acids.

V is TRBV18 and J is TRBJ2-1; D is ambiguous. Trimming left V 3 bases short and J 6 bases short, with 12 bases between. The germline V gene has CDR1 KGHSH and CDR2 LQKENI. This CDR3 comprises 14 residues. The CDR3 is CASSPTWRLNEQFF. CDR3 in DNA: TGTGCCAGCTCACCGACTTGGCGGCTCAATGAGCAGTTCTTC.

This chain links TRBV4-1 with TRBJ1-3, with D maybe TRBD1 (5 bases). This CDR3 has 16 amino acids. The V and J ends lost 0 bases and 0 bases respectively, with 9 bases between them. Germline-derived CDR1 and CDR2 are MGHRA and YSYEKL. The CDR3 DNA is TGCGCCAGCAGCCAAGAGGACACCAGCTCTGGAAACACCATATATTTT. Protein: CASSQEDTSSGNTIYF.

The J gene is TRBJ1-4, the V gene TRBV28; D is possibly TRBD1 (5 bases). The CDR3 spans 11 residues. In germline, CDR1 is MDHEN, CDR2 SYDVKM. V was clipped by 7 bases and J by 12 bases, with 12 bases between them. CDR3 bases: TGTGCCAGCACGTCCAGGGCGGAACTGTTTTTT. It specifies CASTSRAELFF. The whole variable domain, remainder taken from reference TRBV28 and TRBJ1-4, is DVKVTQSSRYLVKRTGEKVFLECVQDMDHENMFWYRQDPGLGLRLIYFSYDVKMKEKGDIPEGYSVSREKKERFSLILESASTNQTSMYLCASTSRAELFFGSGTQLSVL.

The DNA of the CDR3 is TGTGCCTGGAGCAGAAGACAGGGGGGAAACTATGGCTACACCTTC. This encodes CAWSRRQGGNYGYTF. This chain links TRBV30 with TRBJ1-2; 9 bases are shared with TRBD1. This CDR3 is built from 15 residues. Germline V CDR1 and CDR2: GTSNPN, SVGIG (reference sequence). V lost 3 bases, J lost 2 bases, and 7 bases stayed unmatched.

The V gene is TRBV12-1, the J gene TRBJ2-1; whether TRBD2, the table's D call, matches the DNA was not checked. TRBV12-1 has pseudogene status. The CDR3 spans 17 residues. CDR3: CASSLDSRAISYNEQFF. CDR3 nucleotide sequence: TGTGCCAGCAGCCTTGACTCGCGGGCCATCTCCTACAATGAGCAGTTCTTC.

The chain carries TRBV5-4 and TRBJ2-3, with TRBD2 identical over 10 bases. The V and J ends lost 3 bases and 6 bases, in that order; junction bases with no gene match: 10. CDR3 size: 16 residues. Germline loops: CDR1 SGHNT, CDR2 YYREEE (reference sequence). The CDR3 is CASSSVASGSWDTQYF. CDR3 DNA sequence: TGTGCCAGCAGCTCGGTCGCTAGCGGGAGTTGGGATACGCAGTATTTT.

This rearrangement joins TRBV6-5 to TRBJ2-7; the D is unclear. The germline gives CDR1 MNHEY, CDR2 SVGAGI. This CDR3 spans 13 amino acids. V was pared by 2 bases and J by 3 bases, with 8 bases between. As DNA, the CDR3 is TGTGCCAGCAGTTACGCGATCTTCTACGAGCAGTACTTC. It is translated as CASSYAIFYEQYF.

The chain is built from TRBV13 and TRBJ1-4; D is perhaps TRBD1 (5 bases). The CDR3 covers 15 residues. Trimming removed 4 bases at V and 3 bases at J, with 12 bases between. Germline V gene sequence: CDR1 PRHDT, CDR2 FYEKMQ (reference sequence). As DNA, the CDR3 is TGTGCCAGCAGCTCCTTCAGGGTGGCTAATGAAAAACTGTTTTTT. This sequence encodes CASSSFRVANEKLFF.

About this clone itself: The sample carries other DNA sequences with the same CDR3. V is TRBV19 and J is TRBJ1-5; possibly TRBD1 for D (6 bases). Germline CDR1 LNHDA, CDR2 SQIVND (reference sequence). This CDR3 has 13 amino acids. V lost 1 base and J 6 bases, leaving 7 bases between the germline ends. The CDR3 loop is CASSIGGGQPQHF. Written as DNA, the CDR3 is TGTGCCAGTAGTATAGGAGGGGGTCAGCCCCAGCATTTT.

CDR3 nucleotides: TGCGCCAGCAGCCACGGGACAGGGCGAGAAGAGACCCAGTACTTC. It translates to CASSHGTGREETQYF. This sequence joins TRBV4-1 and TRBJ2-5, with 9 bases aligning to TRBD1. This CDR3 comprises 15 residues. Germline CDR1 is MGHRA and CDR2 is YSYEKL. Losses at the gene ends were 3 bases for V and 3 bases for J; bases not matched to a gene: 5.

This clone was recorded a few times. V and J are TRBV3-1 (or the pseudogene TRBV3-2) and TRBJ1-6; the D gene is possibly TRBD1 (5 bases). CDR3 size: 17 residues. V gave up 1 base and J gave up 5 bases, with 15 bases separating them. Looked up from germline, CDR1 is LGHDT and CDR2 is YNNKEL (reference sequence). CDR3 amino acids: CASSQVARAVDNSPLHF. In DNA, the CDR3 is TGTGCCAGCAGCCAAGTGGCCAGGGCGGTCGATAATTCACCCCTCCACTTT.

The chain joins TRBV7-9 to TRBJ1-5; TRBD1 agrees at 7 bases. Trimming removed 5 bases from V and 6 bases from J; junction bases left unmatched: 4. The germline V gene encodes CDR1 SEHNR and CDR2 FQNEAQ (reference sequence). The CDR3 has 13 amino acids. The CDR3 loop is CASSIDRVQPQHF. The CDR3 DNA sequence: TGTGCCAGCAGCATCGACAGGGTTCAGCCCCAGCATTTT. The whole variable domain, remainder taken from reference TRBV7-9 and TRBJ1-5, is DTGVSQNPRHKITKRGQNVTFRCDPISEHNRLYWYRQTLGQGPEFLTYFQNEAQLEKSRLLSDRFSAERPKGSFSTLEIQRTEQGDSAMYLCASSIDRVQPQHFGDGTRLSIL.

This clone was counted many times. The rearrangement joins TRBV28 to TRBJ2-1; no firm D call. Trimming left V 7 bases short and J 0 bases short, with 10 bases between. CDR1 MDHEN and CDR2 SYDVKM come from the germline V gene. The CDR3 covers 14 residues. CDR3 region: CASNRGSSYNEQFF. As DNA, the CDR3 is TGTGCCAGCAATCGCGGAAGCTCCTACAATGAGCAGTTCTTC.

This chain links TRBV9 with TRBJ1-3, with 8 nucleotides matching TRBD1. V shed 3 bases, J shed 3 bases, and the junction held 5 bases outside the gene matches. The CDR3 extends over 15 amino acids. Germline lookup yields CDR1 SGDLS and CDR2 YYNGEE. CDR3 protein: CASSGGQGYGNTIYF. For the CDR3, the DNA is TGTGCCAGCAGCGGAGGACAGGGCTATGGAAACACCATATATTTT.

This sequence joins TRBV6-5 and TRBJ1-2; D is ambiguous. The germline V gene encodes CDR1 MNHEY and CDR2 SVGAGI. V lost 2 bases, J lost 1 base, and 8 bases lay in between. The CDR3 is 14 amino acids. CDR3: CASSYRGFNYGYTF. The CDR3 DNA reads as TGTGCCAGCAGTTACCGGGGTTTTAACTATGGCTACACCTTC.

The V gene is TRBV19, the J gene TRBJ1-5, with a possible D match to TRBD1 (6 bases). V lost 5 bases and J 5 bases, leaving 13 bases between the germline ends. The CDR3 contains 14 residues. The germline gives CDR1 LNHDA, CDR2 SQIVND (reference sequence). CDR3 sequence (DNA): TGTGCCAGTAGTCGCAGGGGAATCGATCAGCCCCAGCATTTT. As protein: CASSRRGIDQPQHF.

The V call is TRBV6-5, the J call TRBJ1-1; D is undetermined. Germline V gene lookup returns CDR1 MNHEY and CDR2 SVGAGI. V shed 6 bases and J shed 0 bases, with 11 bases lying between them. The CDR3 spans 14 residues. The CDR3 DNA sequence: TGTGCCAGCAGGCCCCCCAGGTTGAACACTGAAGCTTTCTTT. Translation: CASRPPRLNTEAFF.

This clone appeared once. The V call is TRBV3-1 (or the pseudogene TRBV3-2), the J call TRBJ2-5, with D possibly TRBD2 on 6 matching bases. The CDR3 sequence is 12 residues long. Trimming left V 3 bases short and J 5 bases short, with 7 bases between. Germline assignment: CDR1 LGHDT and CDR2 YNNKEL (reference sequence). The CDR3 nucleotides read TGTGCCAGCAGCCATGGGGGGGAGACCCAGTACTTC. This sequence encodes CASSHGGETQYF.

The genes are TRBV9 and TRBJ1-2; 11 bases agree with TRBD1. From germline, CDR1 is SGDLS and CDR2 YYNGEE. V was pared by 3 bases and J by 5 bases, with 6 bases of the junction left unmatched. CDR3 size: 15 residues. CDR3 sequence (DNA): TGTGCCAGCAGCGCAGGACAGGGGGCGAGGTATGGCTACACCTTC. This codes for CASSAGQGARYGYTF.